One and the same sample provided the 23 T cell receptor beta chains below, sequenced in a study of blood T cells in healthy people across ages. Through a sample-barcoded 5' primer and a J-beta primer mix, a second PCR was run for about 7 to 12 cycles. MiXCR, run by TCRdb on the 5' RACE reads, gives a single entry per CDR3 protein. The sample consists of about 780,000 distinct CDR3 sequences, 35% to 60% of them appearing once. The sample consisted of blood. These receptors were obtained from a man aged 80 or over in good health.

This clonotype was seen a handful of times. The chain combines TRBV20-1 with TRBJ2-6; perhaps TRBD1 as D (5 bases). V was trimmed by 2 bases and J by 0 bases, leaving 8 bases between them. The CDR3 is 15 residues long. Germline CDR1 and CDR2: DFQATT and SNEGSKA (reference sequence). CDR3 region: CSARQGGSGANVLTF. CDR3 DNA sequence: TGCAGTGCTAGACAGGGCGGCTCTGGGGCCAACGTCCTGACTTTC.

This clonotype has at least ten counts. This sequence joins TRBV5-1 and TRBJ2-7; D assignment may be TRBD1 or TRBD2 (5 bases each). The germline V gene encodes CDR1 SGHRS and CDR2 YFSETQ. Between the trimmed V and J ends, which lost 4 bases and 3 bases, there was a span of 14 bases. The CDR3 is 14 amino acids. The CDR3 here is CASSATGTVYEQYF. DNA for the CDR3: TGCGCCAGCAGCGCAACCGGGACGGTCTACGAGCAGTACTTC.

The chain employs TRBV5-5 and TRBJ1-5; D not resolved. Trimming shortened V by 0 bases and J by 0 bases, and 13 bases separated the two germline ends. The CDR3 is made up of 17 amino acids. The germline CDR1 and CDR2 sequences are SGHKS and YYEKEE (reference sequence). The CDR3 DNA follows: TGTGCCAGCAGCTTGGCCCGCATCGAGGGTAGCAATCAGCCCCAGCATTTT. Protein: CASSLARIEGSNQPQHF.

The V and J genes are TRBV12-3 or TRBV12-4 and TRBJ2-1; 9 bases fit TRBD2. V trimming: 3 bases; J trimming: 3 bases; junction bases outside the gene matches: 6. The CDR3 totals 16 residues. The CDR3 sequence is CASSFGLAGYYNEQFF. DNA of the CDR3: TGTGCCAGCAGTTTCGGTCTAGCGGGGTACTACAATGAGCAGTTCTTC.

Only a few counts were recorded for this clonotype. As DNA, the CDR3 is TGTGCCAGCAGGACGGGGACCGACACCGGGGAGCTGTTTTTT. Amino acid sequence: CASRTGTDTGELFF. The V gene is TRBV28, the J gene TRBJ2-2; D possibly matches TRBD1 or TRBD2 (5 bases each). In germline, CDR1 is MDHEN, CDR2 SYDVKM. CDR3 length: 14 amino acids. Trimming left V 6 bases short and J 3 bases short, with 11 bases between.

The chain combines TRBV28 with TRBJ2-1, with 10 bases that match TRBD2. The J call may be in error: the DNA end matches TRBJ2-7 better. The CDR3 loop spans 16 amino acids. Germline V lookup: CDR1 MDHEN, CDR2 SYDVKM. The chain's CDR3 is CASSFASGSSYNEQYF. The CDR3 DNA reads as TGTGCCAGCAGTTTTGCTAGCGGGAGCTCCTACAATGAGCAGTACTTC.

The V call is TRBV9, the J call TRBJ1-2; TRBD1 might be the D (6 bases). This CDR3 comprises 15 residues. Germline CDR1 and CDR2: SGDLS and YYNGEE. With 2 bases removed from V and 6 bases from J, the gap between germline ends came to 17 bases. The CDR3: CASSVRGNRDDGYTF. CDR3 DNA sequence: TGTGCCAGCAGCGTCCGGGGAAACAGGGATGATGGCTACACCTTC.

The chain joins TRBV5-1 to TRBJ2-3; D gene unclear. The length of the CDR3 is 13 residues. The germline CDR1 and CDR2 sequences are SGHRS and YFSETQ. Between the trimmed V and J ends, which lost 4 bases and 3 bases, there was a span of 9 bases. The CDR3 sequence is CASSVEQTDTQYF. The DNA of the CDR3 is TGCGCCAGCAGCGTGGAGCAGACAGATACGCAGTATTTT.

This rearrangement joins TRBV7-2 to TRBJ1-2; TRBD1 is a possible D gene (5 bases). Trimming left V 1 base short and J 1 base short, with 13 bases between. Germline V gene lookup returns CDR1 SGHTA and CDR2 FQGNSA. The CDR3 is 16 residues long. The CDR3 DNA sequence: TGTGCCAGCAGCTTAGTCGCAGGGCCTAATAACTATGGCTACACCTTC. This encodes CASSLVAGPNNYGYTF.

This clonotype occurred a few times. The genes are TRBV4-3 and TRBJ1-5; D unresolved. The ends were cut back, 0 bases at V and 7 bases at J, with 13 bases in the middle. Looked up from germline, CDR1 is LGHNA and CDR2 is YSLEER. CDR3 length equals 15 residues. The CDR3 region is CASSQDRTGLQPQHF. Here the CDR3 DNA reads TGCGCCAGCAGCCAAGATCGGACCGGGTTGCAGCCCCAGCATTTT.

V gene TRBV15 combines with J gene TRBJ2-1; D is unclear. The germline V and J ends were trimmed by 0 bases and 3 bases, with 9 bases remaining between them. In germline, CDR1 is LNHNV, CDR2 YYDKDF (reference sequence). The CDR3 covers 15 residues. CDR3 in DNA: TGTGCCACCAGCAGAGAACTGGGTATCTACAATGAGCAGTTCTTC. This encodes CATSRELGIYNEQFF.

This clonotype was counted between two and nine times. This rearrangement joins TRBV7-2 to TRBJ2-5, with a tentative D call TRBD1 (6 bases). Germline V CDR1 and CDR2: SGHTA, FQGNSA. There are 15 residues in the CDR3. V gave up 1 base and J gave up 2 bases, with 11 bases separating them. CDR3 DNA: TGTGCCAGCAGCTTAGACAGGGCCTCTCAAGAGACCCAGTACTTC. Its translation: CASSLDRASQETQYF.

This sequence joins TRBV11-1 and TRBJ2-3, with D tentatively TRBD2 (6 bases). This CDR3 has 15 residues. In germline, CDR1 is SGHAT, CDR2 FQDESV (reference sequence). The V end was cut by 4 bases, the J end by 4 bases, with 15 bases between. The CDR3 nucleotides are TGTGCCAGCAGCTCCAAGGGGCGGGACGCAGATACGCAGTATTTT. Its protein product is CASSSKGRDADTQYF. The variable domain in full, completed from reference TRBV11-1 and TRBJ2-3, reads EAEVAQSPRYKITEKSQAVAFWCDPISGHATLYWYRQILGQGPELLVQFQDESVVDDSQLPKDRFSAERLKGVDSTLKIQPAELGDSAMYLCASSSKGRDADTQYFGPGTRLTVL.

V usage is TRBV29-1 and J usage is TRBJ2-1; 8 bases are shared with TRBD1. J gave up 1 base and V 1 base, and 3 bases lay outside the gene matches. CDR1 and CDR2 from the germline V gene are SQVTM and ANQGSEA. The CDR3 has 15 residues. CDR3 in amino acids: CSVEGQGRSYNEQFF. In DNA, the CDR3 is TGCAGCGTTGAAGGACAGGGGAGGTCCTACAATGAGCAGTTCTTC.

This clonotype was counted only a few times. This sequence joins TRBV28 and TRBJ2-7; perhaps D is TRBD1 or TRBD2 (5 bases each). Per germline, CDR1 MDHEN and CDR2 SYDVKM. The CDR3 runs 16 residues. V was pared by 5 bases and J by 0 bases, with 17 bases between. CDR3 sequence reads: CASSIPHGAGSYEQYF. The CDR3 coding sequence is TGTGCCAGCAGTATCCCCCACGGGGCGGGCTCCTACGAGCAGTACTTC.

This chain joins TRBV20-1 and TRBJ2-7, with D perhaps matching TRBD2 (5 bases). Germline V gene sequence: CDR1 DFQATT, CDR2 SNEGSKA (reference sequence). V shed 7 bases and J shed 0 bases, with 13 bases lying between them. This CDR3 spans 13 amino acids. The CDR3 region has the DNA TGCAGTGGAAGTGGAGGCATCTCCTACGAGCAGTACTTC. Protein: CSGSGGISYEQYF.

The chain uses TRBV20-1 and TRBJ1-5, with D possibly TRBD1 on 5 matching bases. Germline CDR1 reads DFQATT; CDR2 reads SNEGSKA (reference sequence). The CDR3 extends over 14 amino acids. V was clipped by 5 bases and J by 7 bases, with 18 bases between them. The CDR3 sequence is CSAPTSGEWQPQHF. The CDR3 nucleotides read TGCAGTGCTCCCACGTCGGGGGAATGGCAGCCCCAGCATTTT.

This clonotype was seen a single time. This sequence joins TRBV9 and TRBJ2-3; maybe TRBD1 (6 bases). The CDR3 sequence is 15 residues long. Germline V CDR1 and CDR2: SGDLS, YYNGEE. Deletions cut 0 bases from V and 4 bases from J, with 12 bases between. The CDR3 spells CASSVVQGPPDTQYF. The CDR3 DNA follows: TGTGCCAGCAGCGTAGTACAGGGCCCCCCAGATACGCAGTATTTT. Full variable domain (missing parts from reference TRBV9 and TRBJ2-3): DSGVTQTPKHLITATGQRVTLRCSPRSGDLSVYWYQQSLDQGLQFLIQYYNGEERAKGNILERFSAQQFPDLHSELNLSSLELGDSALYFCASSVVQGPPDTQYFGPGTRLTVL.

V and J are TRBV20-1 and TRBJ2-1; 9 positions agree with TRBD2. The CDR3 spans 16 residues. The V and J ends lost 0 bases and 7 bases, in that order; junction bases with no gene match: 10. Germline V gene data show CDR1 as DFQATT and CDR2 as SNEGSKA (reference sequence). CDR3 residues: CSARDFAGGTGNEQFF. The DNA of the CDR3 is TGCAGTGCTAGAGATTTCGCGGGAGGGACTGGGAATGAGCAGTTCTTC.

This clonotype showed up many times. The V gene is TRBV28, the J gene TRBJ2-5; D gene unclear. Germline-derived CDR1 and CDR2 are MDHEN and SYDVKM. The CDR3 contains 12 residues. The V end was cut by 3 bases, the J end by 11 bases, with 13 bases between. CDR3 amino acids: CASSFGWDEQYF. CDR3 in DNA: TGTGCCAGCAGTTTTGGGTGGGATGAGCAGTACTTC.

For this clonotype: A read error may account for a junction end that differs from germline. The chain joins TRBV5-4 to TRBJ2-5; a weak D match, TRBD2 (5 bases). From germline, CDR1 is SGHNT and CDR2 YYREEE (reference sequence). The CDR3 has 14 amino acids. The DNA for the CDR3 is TGTGCCCGCAGCTCCTCGGGAACCCAAGAGACCCAGTACTTC. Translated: CARSSSGTQETQYF.

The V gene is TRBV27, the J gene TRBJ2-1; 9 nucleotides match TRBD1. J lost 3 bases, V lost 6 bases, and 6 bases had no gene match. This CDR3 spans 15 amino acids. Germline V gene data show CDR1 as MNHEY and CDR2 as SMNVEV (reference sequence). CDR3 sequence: CASSLRDRVYNEQFF. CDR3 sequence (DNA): TGTGCCAGCAGCCTCCGGGACAGGGTCTACAATGAGCAGTTCTTC.

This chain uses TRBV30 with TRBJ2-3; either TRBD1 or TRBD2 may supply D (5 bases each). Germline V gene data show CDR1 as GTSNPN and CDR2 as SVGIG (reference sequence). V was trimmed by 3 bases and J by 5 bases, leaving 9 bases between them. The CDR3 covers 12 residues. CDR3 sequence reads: CAWSRDQDTQYF. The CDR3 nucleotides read TGTGCCTGGAGCCGGGACCAAGATACGCAGTATTTT. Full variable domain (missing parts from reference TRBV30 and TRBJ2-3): SQTIHQWPATLVQPVGSPLSLECTVEGTSNPNLYWYRQAAGRGLQLLFYSVGIGQISSEVPQNLSASRPQDRQFILSSKKLLLSDSGFYLCAWSRDQDTQYFGPGTRLTVL.